This TCR beta chain derives from a study of technical replicates of blood from a few donors. This table comes from immunoSEQ multiplex PCR, and its TCRdb copy is limited to in-frame clones, with some not included. The data show 17,000 or so clones, with approximately 86% seen just once and approximately 10% held by the top ten. The sequenced sample was PBMCs. This receptor was identified in a human donor in good health.

The CDR3 region is CASSPEQQQAFF. As DNA, the CDR3 is TGTGCCAGCTCACCAGAACAGCAACAAGCTTTCTTT. This chain uses TRBV18 with TRBJ1-1; no firm D call. This CDR3 region has 12 residues. The germline gives CDR1 KGHSH, CDR2 LQKENI. V was trimmed by 2 bases and J by 9 bases, leaving 10 bases between them. Variable domain in full (rest from reference TRBV18 and TRBJ1-1): NAGVMQNPRHLVRRRGQEARLRCSPMKGHSHVYWYRQLPEEGLKFMVYLQKENIIDESGMPKERFSAEFPKEGPSILRIQQVVRGDSAAYFCASSPEQQQAFFGQGTRLTVV.